These 30 T cell receptor beta chains came from one sample sequenced in a study of T cell repertoires in cytomegalovirus infection. MiXCR was run by TCRdb on the reads, yielding one entry per CDR3 protein. The sample holds approximately 320,000 distinct CDR3 sequences, more than 8% seen once. Material for sequencing was PBMCs. These receptors originate from a human donor in good health (CMV status not recorded). Some clones in this sample may be carry-over from other donors' samples.

This clonotype has more than one count but fewer than ten. The V and J genes are TRBV20-1 and TRBJ1-2, with a tentative D call TRBD1 (5 bases). Germline assignment: CDR1 DFQATT and CDR2 SNEGSKA (reference sequence). The V and J ends lost 5 bases and 5 bases respectively, with 12 bases between them. The CDR3 extends over 12 amino acids. CDR3 region: CSAPDSTYGYTF. As DNA, the CDR3 is TGCAGTGCTCCCGACAGTACATATGGCTACACCTTC.

A few counts support this clonotype. V usage is TRBV20-1 and J usage is TRBJ2-1; 10 bases fit TRBD2. The CDR3 has 15 amino acids. With 5 bases clipped from V and 5 bases from J, the junction kept 9 bases outside the gene matches. From germline, CDR1 is DFQATT and CDR2 SNEGSKA (reference sequence). CDR3 sequence reads: CSAPSGTSVNNEQFF. The CDR3 bases are TGCAGTGCTCCTTCCGGGACTAGCGTAAACAATGAGCAGTTCTTC.

The chain recombines TRBV7-8 with TRBJ1-1; perhaps TRBD1 as D (6 bases). The CDR3 is made up of 14 amino acids. Trimming cost V 8 bases and J 5 bases, with 18 bases left between them. CDR1 is SGHVS and CDR2 is FQNEAQ in the germline V gene. The CDR3 DNA reads as TGTGCCAGCGCCCGAGGGGGGGTTGAAACTGAAGCTTTCTTT. It yields the protein CASARGGVETEAFF.

The chain links TRBV7-3 to TRBJ2-1, with D possibly TRBD1 on 6 matching bases. The germline V gene encodes CDR1 SGHTA and CDR2 FQGTGA. Trimming removed 2 bases from V and 7 bases from J, with 21 bases in between. The CDR3 consists of 17 residues. The CDR3 is CASSLGPRQQGFNEQFF. The CDR3 DNA reads TGTGCCAGCAGCTTAGGTCCGAGGCAACAGGGTTTTAATGAGCAGTTCTTC.

The sample holds a few counts of this clonotype. The chain employs TRBV28 and TRBJ2-7, with D perhaps matching TRBD2 (7 bases). V was shortened by 5 bases and J by 2 bases, with 16 bases between the two germline ends. This CDR3 has 15 residues. Germline V gives CDR1 MDHEN, CDR2 SYDVKM. CDR3: CASSPRGAATYEQYF. CDR3 nucleotides: TGTGCCAGCAGTCCCCGGGGGGCGGCGACCTACGAGCAGTACTTC.

In this sample, this clonotype turned up a few times. The chain uses TRBV7-2 and TRBJ2-2, with unresolved D. The CDR3 consists of 14 residues. Germline-derived CDR1 and CDR2 are SGHTA and FQGNSA. Deletions cut 0 bases from V and 6 bases from J, with 8 bases between. The CDR3, as DNA: TGTGCCAGCAGCTTAGCGCTAGGTTCCGGGGAGCTGTTTTTT. Translation: CASSLALGSGELFF. The complete variable domain, with remaining parts taken from reference TRBV7-2 and TRBJ2-2, reads GAGVSQSPSNKVTEKGKDVELRCDPISGHTALYWYRQSLGQGLEFLIYFQGNSAPDKSGLPSDRFSAERTGGSVSTLTIQRTQQEDSAVYLCASSLALGSGELFFGEGSRLTVL.

The V gene is TRBV6-6, the J gene TRBJ2-1, with 16 bases identical to TRBD2. V shed 2 bases and J 12 bases; nucleotides not matched to a gene: 4. Germline-derived CDR1 and CDR2 are MNHNY and SVGAGI (reference sequence). The CDR3 sequence is 15 residues long. CDR3 in DNA: TGTGCCAGCAGTTACGGGACTAGCGGGGGGGTGGGGCAGTTCTTC. The encoded protein is CASSYGTSGGVGQFF.

The rearrangement uses TRBV12-5 and TRBJ2-1, with 7 bases matching TRBD2. The junction had 9 bases not matched to a gene; V was cut back by 0 bases and J by 7 bases. CDR3 size: 16 residues. The germline V gene encodes CDR1 LGHNT and CDR2 FRNRAP. CDR3 region: CASGLVRSGGGNEQFF. CDR3 coding DNA: TGTGCTAGTGGTTTGGTACGATCGGGGGGAGGTAATGAGCAGTTCTTC.

This clonotype was detected many times. V is TRBV7-6 and J is TRBJ2-2, with 10 positions matching TRBD2. There are 19 residues in the CDR3. From germline, CDR1 is SGHVS and CDR2 FNYEAQ. V shed 1 base, J shed 2 bases, and the junction held 10 bases outside the gene matches. The CDR3 bases are TGTGCCAGCAGCTTAGGAGGGGCGGGACTAGCGCTTAACACCGGGGAGCTGTTTTTT. This gives the protein CASSLGGAGLALNTGELFF.

This clonotype showed up just a few times. The chain recombines TRBV7-8 with TRBJ2-3, with D possibly being TRBD1 (6 bases). Germline CDR1 and CDR2: SGHVS and FQNEAQ. Trimming removed 5 bases at V and 6 bases at J, with 21 bases between. The CDR3 runs 16 residues. The CDR3 DNA is TGTGCCAGCAGCCTCTTACAGGGTATTGTTCCGGATACGCAGTATTTT. Protein: CASSLLQGIVPDTQYF.

This clonotype was counted only a few times. This chain joins TRBV29-1 and TRBJ1-2, with a tentative D call TRBD1 (5 bases). Per the germline V gene, CDR1 is SQVTM and CDR2 is ANQGSEA. Trimming took 3 bases from V and 8 from J, leaving 16 bases between them. The CDR3 sequence is 13 residues long. In DNA form, the CDR3 reads TGCAGCGTTGACCTTCGCCTCCCAGGGGGCTACACCTTC. This codes for CSVDLRLPGGYTF.

This clonotype showed up just a few times. The chain combines TRBV7-2 with TRBJ2-1, with D tentatively TRBD2 (5 bases). V lost 0 bases, J lost 6 bases, and 9 bases lay in between. The CDR3 loop spans 14 amino acids. Per germline, CDR1 SGHTA and CDR2 FQGNSA. CDR3 DNA sequence: TGTGCCAGCAGCTTAGCAATGGCGGGCAATGAGCAGTTCTTC. It codes for CASSLAMAGNEQFF.

The sample holds a few counts of this clonotype. V usage is TRBV19 and J usage is TRBJ2-2, with TRBD1 as a possible D gene (6 bases). V lost 8 bases and J 6 bases, leaving 16 bases between the germline ends. Germline V gene lookup returns CDR1 LNHDA and CDR2 SQIVND (reference sequence). CDR3 length: 14 residues. CDR3 amino acids: CASLPRAGAGELFF. CDR3 bases: TGTGCCAGTCTCCCCCGTGCAGGGGCCGGGGAGCTGTTTTTT.

This clonotype was seen at least ten times. The rearrangement links TRBV7-9 to TRBJ2-6; a possible D gene is TRBD1 (6 bases). Germline V lookup: CDR1 SEHNR, CDR2 FQNEAQ (reference sequence). V lost 1 base and J lost 0, with 16 bases in between. CDR3 length equals 19 residues. CDR3 residues: CASSLGLDRGPSGANVLTF. CDR3 nucleotides: TGTGCCAGCAGCTTAGGTCTGGACAGAGGTCCCTCTGGGGCCAACGTCCTGACTTTC.

This clonotype has a handful of counts. The rearrangement links TRBV18 to TRBJ2-5, with a weak D call TRBD2 (7 bases). Trimming left V 2 bases short and J 4 bases short, with 17 bases between. The CDR3 is 16 amino acids. Germline V gene sequence: CDR1 KGHSH, CDR2 LQKENI. CDR3 DNA sequence: TGTGCCAGCTCACCATCAGCACGGGGGGCCAGAGAGACCCAGTACTTC. It encodes CASSPSARGARETQYF.

This clonotype turned up a few times. The J gene is TRBJ2-2, the V gene TRBV7-2; unclear D gene. Trimming removed 4 bases from V and 2 bases from J, with 5 bases in between. This CDR3 is 13 amino acids long. Germline V lookup: CDR1 SGHTA, CDR2 FQGNSA. The CDR3 region has the DNA TGTGCCAGCAGCTCCGTTAACACCGGGGAGCTGTTTTTT. It specifies CASSSVNTGELFF.

This clonotype was counted a few times. The CDR3, as DNA: TGTGCCAGCAGCATACAACAGGGAGGAGATACGCAGTATTTT. Its protein is CASSIQQGGDTQYF. V and J are TRBV5-5 and TRBJ2-3; D possibly uses TRBD1 or TRBD2 (6 bases each). V was trimmed by 4 bases and J by 5 bases, leaving 14 bases between them. Per germline, CDR1 SGHKS and CDR2 YYEKEE (reference sequence). There are 14 residues in the CDR3.

The chain joins TRBV19 to TRBJ1-1; D unclear. CDR3 size: 13 residues. V lost 6 bases to trimming and J lost 2 bases, with 10 bases between them. From germline, CDR1 is LNHDA and CDR2 SQIVND (reference sequence). CDR3 sequence reads: CASRRVSNTEAFF. The CDR3 coding sequence is TGTGCCAGTAGACGCGTTTCAAACACTGAAGCTTTCTTT.

This clonotype occurred many times. The V and J genes are TRBV7-2 and TRBJ2-3; D could derive from TRBD1 or TRBD2 (5 bases each). This CDR3 has 16 residues. Germline lookup yields CDR1 SGHTA and CDR2 FQGNSA. Trimming stripped 1 base from V and 4 bases from J, with 15 bases between. The CDR3 here is CASSLDLRGRADTQYF. The CDR3 nucleotides read TGTGCCAGCAGCTTAGATTTGAGGGGTAGGGCAGATACGCAGTATTTT.

This clonotype came up many times. J is TRBJ1-4 and V is TRBV7-6; possibly TRBD1 for D (6 bases). Trimming cost V 5 bases and J 0 bases, with 16 bases left between them. Per germline, CDR1 SGHVS and CDR2 FNYEAQ. The CDR3 has 17 amino acids. The CDR3 nucleotides are TGTGCCAGCAGCGATGGACAGTTTATGACAACTAATGAAAAACTGTTTTTT. Translation gives CASSDGQFMTTNEKLFF.

Worth noting for this clonotype: A much larger clone is a single base away; this may be a read error. Because it lacks the conserved phenylalanine or tryptophan at the end, this CDR3 is likely a read error. J is TRBJ1-5 and V is TRBV12-3 or TRBV12-4, with 7 bases aligning to TRBD1. After removal of 5 bases from V and 0 bases from J, the junction contained 4 bases not matched to a gene. CDR3 length: 15 amino acids. CDR3 DNA: TGTGCCAGCAGTCTAGACAGGGTTAGCAATCAGCCCCAGCATTCT. It codes for CASSLDRVSNQPQHS.

Ten or more counts support this clonotype. The chain carries TRBV7-9 and TRBJ2-5; tentatively, D is TRBD1 (5 bases). The CDR3 totals 14 residues. Trimming stripped 8 bases from V and 3 bases from J, with 16 bases between. Germline assignment: CDR1 SEHNR and CDR2 FQNEAQ (reference sequence). The CDR3 is CASLWGGKKETQYF. CDR3 DNA: TGTGCCAGCTTGTGGGGCGGAAAAAAAGAGACCCAGTACTTC.

This clonotype was seen more than once but under ten times. The chain carries TRBV2 and TRBJ1-1, with 7 bases that match TRBD1. Unmatched junction bases numbered 12, after V lost 4 bases and J lost 7 bases. Per germline, CDR1 SNHLY and CDR2 FYNNEI. CDR3 length: 15 amino acids. CDR3 nucleotides: TGTGCCAGCAGTGGTCAGGGGGTCATAGACGGTGAAGCTTTCTTT. Amino acids: CASSGQGVIDGEAFF.

Ten or more counts support this clonotype. This sequence joins TRBV28 and TRBJ1-2, with D unclear. Germline assignment: CDR1 MDHEN and CDR2 SYDVKM. Trimming took 5 bases from V and 8 from J, leaving 18 bases between them. The CDR3 is made up of 14 amino acids. The DNA of the CDR3 is TGTGCCAGCAGTCCAAAACACTGGGGAGGCGGCTACACCTTC. Its protein is CASSPKHWGGGYTF.

The rearrangement links TRBV7-6 to TRBJ1-2; 7 bases map to TRBD1. J gave up 5 bases and V 2 bases, and 2 bases lay outside the gene matches. This CDR3 has 13 residues. CDR1 and CDR2 (germline): SGHVS, FNYEAQ. The DNA of the CDR3 is TGTGCCAGCAGCTTATCACAGGGGTATGGCTACACCTTC. Translation: CASSLSQGYGYTF.

This clonotype appeared many times. The rearrangement uses TRBV18 and TRBJ2-1, with 8 positions matching TRBD2. This CDR3 has 12 amino acids. The V segment lost 5 bases and the J segment 7 bases; nucleotides outside the gene matches: 1. Germline V gene lookup returns CDR1 KGHSH and CDR2 LQKENI. The CDR3 region has the DNA TGTGCCAGCTCAAGACTAGCGAATGAGCAGTTCTTC. It translates to CASSRLANEQFF.

This clonotype has at least ten counts. The V call is TRBV12-3 or TRBV12-4, the J call TRBJ1-1; the match to TRBD1 covers 8 bases. The CDR3 consists of 14 residues. J was trimmed by 8 bases and V by 6 bases; bases with no gene match: 11. The CDR3 nucleotides are TGTGCCAGCAGCCCCCAGACAGGGGCCCCCGAAGCTTTCTTT. Its protein is CASSPQTGAPEAFF.

This rearrangement joins TRBV7-2 to TRBJ1-2; 10 bases align to TRBD1. CDR1 and CDR2 (germline): SGHTA, FQGNSA. Trimming at V came to 3 bases and at J to 8 bases, leaving 9 bases not matched to a gene. This CDR3 spans 15 amino acids. CDR3 DNA: TGTGCCAGCAGCTTTGACAGGGGGCCGGTGGAGGGCTACACCTTC. The encoded protein is CASSFDRGPVEGYTF. Together with reference TRBV7-2 and TRBJ1-2, the CDR3 gives the full variable domain: GAGVSQSPSNKVTEKGKDVELRCDPISGHTALYWYRQSLGQGLEFLIYFQGNSAPDKSGLPSDRFSAERTGGSVSTLTIQRTQQEDSAVYLCASSFDRGPVEGYTFGSGTRLTVV.

The table lists this clonotype with many counts. The chain has TRBV12-3 or TRBV12-4 and TRBJ1-1; D call uncertain. Trimming cost V 8 bases and J 3 bases, with 16 bases left between them. This CDR3 is built from 14 residues. CDR3: CASHPNWMYTEAFF. CDR3 nucleotides: TGTGCCAGCCACCCCAACTGGATGTACACTGAAGCTTTCTTT.

The chain joins TRBV7-9 to TRBJ1-1; D remains unclear. The CDR3 is 13 amino acids. Germline V lookup: CDR1 SEHNR, CDR2 FQNEAQ (reference sequence). The V end lost 3 bases, the J end lost 5 bases, and 10 bases lay between the germline ends. DNA for the CDR3: TGTGCCAGCAGCTTCGATATGGGGACTGAAGCTTTCTTT. Amino acid sequence: CASSFDMGTEAFF.